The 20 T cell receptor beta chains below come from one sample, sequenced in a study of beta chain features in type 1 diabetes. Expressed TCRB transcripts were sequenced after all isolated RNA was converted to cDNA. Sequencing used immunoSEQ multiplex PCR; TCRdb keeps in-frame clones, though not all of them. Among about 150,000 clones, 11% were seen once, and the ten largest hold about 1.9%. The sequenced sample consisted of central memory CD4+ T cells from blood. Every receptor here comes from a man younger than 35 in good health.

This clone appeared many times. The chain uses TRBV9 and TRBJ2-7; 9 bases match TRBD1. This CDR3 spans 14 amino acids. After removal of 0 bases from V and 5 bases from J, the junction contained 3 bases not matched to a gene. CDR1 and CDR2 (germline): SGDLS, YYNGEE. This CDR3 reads CASSVGDREHEQYF. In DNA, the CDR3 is TGTGCCAGCAGCGTAGGGGACAGGGAACACGAGCAGTACTTC.

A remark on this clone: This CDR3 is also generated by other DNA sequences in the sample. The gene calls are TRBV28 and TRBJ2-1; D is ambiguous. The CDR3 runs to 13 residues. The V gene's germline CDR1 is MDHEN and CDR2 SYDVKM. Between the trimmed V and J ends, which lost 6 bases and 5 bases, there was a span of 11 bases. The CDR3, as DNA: TGTGCCAGCAGCTGGGGAAGGGACAATGAGCAGTTCTTC. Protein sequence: CASSWGRDNEQFF.

This chain's CDR3 is CASSQDPQGWEDTEAFF. In DNA, the CDR3 is TGTGCCAGCAGCCAAGATCCCCAGGGTTGGGAAGACACTGAAGCTTTCTTT. This chain links TRBV4-2 with TRBJ1-1, with D possibly TRBD1 on 5 matching bases. CDR1 is LGHNA and CDR2 is YNFKEQ in the germline V gene. V was clipped by 0 bases and J by 3 bases, with 17 bases between them. The CDR3 covers 17 residues.

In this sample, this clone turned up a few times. CDR3 nucleotide sequence: TGTGCCATCAGTGAACGAGGGCCGGACACCGGGGAGCTGTTTTTT. Translating gives CAISERGPDTGELFF. The chain combines TRBV10-3 with TRBJ2-2, with D perhaps matching TRBD2 (5 bases). The CDR3 runs to 15 residues. Per the germline V gene, CDR1 is ENHRY and CDR2 is SYGVKD. Trimming took 3 bases from V and 3 from J, leaving 11 bases between them.

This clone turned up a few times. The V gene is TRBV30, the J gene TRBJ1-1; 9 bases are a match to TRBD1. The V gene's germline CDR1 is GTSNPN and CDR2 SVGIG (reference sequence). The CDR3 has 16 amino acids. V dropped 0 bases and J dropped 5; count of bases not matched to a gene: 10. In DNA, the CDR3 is TGTGCCTGGAGTGTAAGGAAAACAGGGGGCGTTACTGAAGCTTTCTTT. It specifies CAWSVRKTGGVTEAFF.

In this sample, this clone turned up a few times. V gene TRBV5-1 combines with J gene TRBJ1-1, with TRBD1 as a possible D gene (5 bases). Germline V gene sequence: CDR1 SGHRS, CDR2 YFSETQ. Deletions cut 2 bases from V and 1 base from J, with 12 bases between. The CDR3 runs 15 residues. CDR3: CASSFSGTENTEAFF. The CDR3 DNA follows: TGCGCCAGCAGCTTTTCCGGGACCGAGAACACTGAAGCTTTCTTT.

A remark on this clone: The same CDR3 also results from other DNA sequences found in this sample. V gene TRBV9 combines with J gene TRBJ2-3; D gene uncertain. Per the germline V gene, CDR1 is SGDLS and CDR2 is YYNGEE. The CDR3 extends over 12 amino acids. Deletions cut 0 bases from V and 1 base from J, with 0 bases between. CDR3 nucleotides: TGTGCCAGCAGCGTAGGCACAGATACGCAGTATTTT. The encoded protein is CASSVGTDTQYF.

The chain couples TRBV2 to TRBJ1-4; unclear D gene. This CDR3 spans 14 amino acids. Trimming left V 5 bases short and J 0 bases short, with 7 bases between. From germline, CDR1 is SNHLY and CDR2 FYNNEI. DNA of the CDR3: TGTGCCAGCAGTCAACAGACAACTAATGAAAAACTGTTTTTT. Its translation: CASSQQTTNEKLFF.

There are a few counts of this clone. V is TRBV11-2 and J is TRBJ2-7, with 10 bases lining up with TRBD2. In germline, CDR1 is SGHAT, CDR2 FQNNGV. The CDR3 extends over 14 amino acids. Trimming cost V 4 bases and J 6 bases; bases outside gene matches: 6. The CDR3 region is CASSSQRGGGEQYF. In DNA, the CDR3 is TGTGCCAGCAGCTCCCAGCGGGGGGGCGGCGAGCAGTACTTC. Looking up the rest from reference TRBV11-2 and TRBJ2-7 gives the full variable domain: EAGVAQSPRYKIIEKRQSVAFWCNPISGHATLYWYQQILGQGPKLLIQFQNNGVVDDSQLPKDRFSAERLKGVDSTLKIQPAKLEDSAVYLCASSSQRGGGEQYFGPGTRLTVT.

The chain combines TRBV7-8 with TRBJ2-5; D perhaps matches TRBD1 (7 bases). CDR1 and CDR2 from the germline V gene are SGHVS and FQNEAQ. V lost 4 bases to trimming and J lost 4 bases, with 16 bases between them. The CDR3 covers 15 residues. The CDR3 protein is CASSSTNRGGETQYF. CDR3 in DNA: TGTGCCAGCAGCTCCACAAACAGGGGAGGAGAGACCCAGTACTTC.

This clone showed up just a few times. Here the CDR3 reads CASSLDRNEKLFF. The CDR3 DNA reads as TGCGCCAGCAGCTTGGACAGGAATGAAAAACTGTTTTTT. The gene calls are TRBV5-1 and TRBJ1-4, with D perhaps matching TRBD1 (5 bases). The CDR3 spans 13 residues. V lost 0 bases and J 5 bases, leaving 5 bases between the germline ends. CDR1 is SGHRS and CDR2 is YFSETQ in the germline V gene.

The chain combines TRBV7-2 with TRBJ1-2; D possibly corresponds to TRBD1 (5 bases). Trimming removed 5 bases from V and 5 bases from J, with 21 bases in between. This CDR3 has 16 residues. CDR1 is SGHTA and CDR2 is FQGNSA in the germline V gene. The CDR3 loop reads CASSQDVAGRSYGYTF. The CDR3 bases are TGTGCCAGCAGCCAAGACGTCGCGGGACGGAGTTATGGCTACACCTTC.

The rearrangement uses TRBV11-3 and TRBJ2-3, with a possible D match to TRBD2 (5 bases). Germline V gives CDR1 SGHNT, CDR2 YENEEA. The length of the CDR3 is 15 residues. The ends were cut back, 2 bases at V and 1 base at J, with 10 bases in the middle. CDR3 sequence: CASSLNGVGTDTQYF. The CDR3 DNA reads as TGTGCCAGCAGCTTAAACGGGGTTGGCACAGATACGCAGTATTTT.

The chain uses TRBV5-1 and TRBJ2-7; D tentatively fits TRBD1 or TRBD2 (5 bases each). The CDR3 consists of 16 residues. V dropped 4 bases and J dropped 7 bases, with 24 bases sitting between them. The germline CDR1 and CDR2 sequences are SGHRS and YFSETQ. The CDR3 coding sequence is TGCGCCAGCAGCCACACGGGGCGCGATCCTTCTCTGGAGCAGTACTTC. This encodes CASSHTGRDPSLEQYF. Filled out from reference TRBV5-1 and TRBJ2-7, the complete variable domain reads KAGVTQTPRYLIKTRGQQVTLSCSPISGHRSVSWYQQTPGQGLQFLFEYFSETQRNKGNFPGRFSGRQFSNSRSEMNVSTLELGDSALYLCASSHTGRDPSLEQYFGPGTRLTVT.

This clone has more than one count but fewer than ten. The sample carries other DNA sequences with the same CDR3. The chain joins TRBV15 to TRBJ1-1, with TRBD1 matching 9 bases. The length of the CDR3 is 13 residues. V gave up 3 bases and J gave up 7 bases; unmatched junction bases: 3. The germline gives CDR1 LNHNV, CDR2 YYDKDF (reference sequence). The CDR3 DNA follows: TGTGCCACCAGCAGGGACAGGGGATATGAAGCTTTCTTT. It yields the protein CATSRDRGYEAFF.

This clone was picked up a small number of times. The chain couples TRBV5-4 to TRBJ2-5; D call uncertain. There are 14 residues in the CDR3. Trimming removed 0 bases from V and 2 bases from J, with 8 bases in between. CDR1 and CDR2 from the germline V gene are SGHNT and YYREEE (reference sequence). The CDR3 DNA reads TGTGCCAGCAGCTTGGTCGGCCAGCAAGAGACCCAGTACTTC. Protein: CASSLVGQQETQYF. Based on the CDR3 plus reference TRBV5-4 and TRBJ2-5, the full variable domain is ETGVTQSPTHLIKTRGQQVTLRCSSQSGHNTVSWYQQALGQGPQFIFQYYREEENGRGNFPPRFSGLQFPNYSSELNVNALELDDSALYLCASSLVGQQETQYFGPGTRLLVL.

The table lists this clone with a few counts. The CDR3 spells CATRRGLAGDEQFF. CDR3 in DNA: TGTGCCACCCGGCGGGGACTAGCGGGGGACGAGCAGTTCTTC. The V gene is TRBV7-2, the J gene TRBJ2-1; the match to TRBD2 covers 14 bases. Germline trimming cut 10 bases from V and 10 bases from J; bases unmatched to any gene: 9. This CDR3 contains 14 residues. The germline V gene encodes CDR1 SGHTA and CDR2 FQGNSA.

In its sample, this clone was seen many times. The CDR3 bases are TGTGCCAGCAGCTTCAGGTTCGGGGCCGAGCAGTACTTC. This translates into CASSFRFGAEQYF. The genes are TRBV7-8 and TRBJ2-7; D might be TRBD1 or TRBD2, each matching 5 bases. V lost 3 bases to trimming and J lost 6 bases, with 12 bases between them. Germline V lookup: CDR1 SGHVS, CDR2 FQNEAQ. The CDR3 runs to 13 residues.

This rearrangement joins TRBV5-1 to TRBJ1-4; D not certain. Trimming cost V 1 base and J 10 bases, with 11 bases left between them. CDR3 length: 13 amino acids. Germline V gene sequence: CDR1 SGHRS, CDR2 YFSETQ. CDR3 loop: CASSLNPEGKLFF. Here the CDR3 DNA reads TGCGCCAGCAGCTTGAACCCGGAGGGAAAACTGTTTTTT.

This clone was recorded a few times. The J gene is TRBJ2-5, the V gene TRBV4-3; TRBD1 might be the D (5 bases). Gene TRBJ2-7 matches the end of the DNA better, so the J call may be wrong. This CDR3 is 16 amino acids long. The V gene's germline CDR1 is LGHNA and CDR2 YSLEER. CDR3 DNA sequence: TGCGCCAGCAGCCAAGAGAGTTGGCAGGGATCCTACGAGCAGTACTTC. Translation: CASSQESWQGSYEQYF.